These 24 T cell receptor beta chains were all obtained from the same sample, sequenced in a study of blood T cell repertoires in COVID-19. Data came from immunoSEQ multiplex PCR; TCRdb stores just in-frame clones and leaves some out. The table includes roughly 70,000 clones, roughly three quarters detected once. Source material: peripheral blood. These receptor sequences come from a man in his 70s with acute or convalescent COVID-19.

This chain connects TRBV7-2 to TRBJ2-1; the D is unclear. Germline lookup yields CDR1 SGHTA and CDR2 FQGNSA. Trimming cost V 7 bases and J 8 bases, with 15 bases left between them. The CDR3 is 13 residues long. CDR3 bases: TGTGCCAGCACCGCCTTCACATCAGATGAGCAGTTCTTC. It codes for CASTAFTSDEQFF.

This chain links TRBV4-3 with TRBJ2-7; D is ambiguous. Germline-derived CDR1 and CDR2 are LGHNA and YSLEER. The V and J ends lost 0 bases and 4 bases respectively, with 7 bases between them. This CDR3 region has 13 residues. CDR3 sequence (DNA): TGCGCCAGCAGCCAAGAAAGAGGATACGAGCAGTACTTC. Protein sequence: CASSQERGYEQYF.

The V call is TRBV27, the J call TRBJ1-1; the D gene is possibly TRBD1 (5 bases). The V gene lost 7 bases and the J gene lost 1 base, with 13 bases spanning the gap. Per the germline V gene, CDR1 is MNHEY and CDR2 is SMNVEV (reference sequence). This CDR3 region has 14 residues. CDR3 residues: CASTRTQGNTEAFF. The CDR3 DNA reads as TGTGCCAGCACCCGGACCCAGGGGAACACTGAAGCTTTCTTT.

For the CDR3, the DNA is TGTGCCAGCAGTTTAAGCGGGAGGGCCCCGGAGACCCAGTACTTC. Protein: CASSLSGRAPETQYF. The chain combines TRBV28 with TRBJ2-5; 10 nucleotides match TRBD2. V shed 2 bases, J shed 5 bases, and the junction held 5 bases outside the gene matches. Germline V gene data show CDR1 as MDHEN and CDR2 as SYDVKM. CDR3 size: 15 residues.

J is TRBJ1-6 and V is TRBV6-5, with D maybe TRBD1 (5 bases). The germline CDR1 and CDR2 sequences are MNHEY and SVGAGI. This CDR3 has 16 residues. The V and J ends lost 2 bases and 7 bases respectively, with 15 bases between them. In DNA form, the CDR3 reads TGTGCCAGCAGTTACCCTCGCGGGGGAGTGAATTCACCCCTCCACTTT. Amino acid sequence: CASSYPRGGVNSPLHF.

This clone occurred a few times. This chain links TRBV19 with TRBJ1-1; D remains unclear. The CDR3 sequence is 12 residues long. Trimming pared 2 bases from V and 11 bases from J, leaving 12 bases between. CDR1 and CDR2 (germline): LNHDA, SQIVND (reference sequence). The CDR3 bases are TGTGCCAGTAGTATATCCGGGGAGGTGGCTTTCTTT. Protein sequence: CASSISGEVAFF.

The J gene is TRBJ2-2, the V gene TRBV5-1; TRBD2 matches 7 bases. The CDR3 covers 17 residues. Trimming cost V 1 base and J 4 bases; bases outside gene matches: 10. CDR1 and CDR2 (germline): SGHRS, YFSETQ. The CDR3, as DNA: TGCGCCAGCAGCTTGAGGAGGGAGGGGATCGGCACCGGGGAGCTGTTTTTT. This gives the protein CASSLRREGIGTGELFF.

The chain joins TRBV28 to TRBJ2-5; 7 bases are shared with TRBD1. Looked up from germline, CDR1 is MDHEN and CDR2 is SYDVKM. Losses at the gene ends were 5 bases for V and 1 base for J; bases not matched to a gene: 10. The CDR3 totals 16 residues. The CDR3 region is CASSLPLGTVQETQYF. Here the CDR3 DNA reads TGTGCCAGCAGTCTCCCCCTGGGGACAGTCCAAGAGACCCAGTACTTC. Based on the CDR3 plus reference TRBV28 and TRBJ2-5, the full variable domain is DVKVTQSSRYLVKRTGEKVFLECVQDMDHENMFWYRQDPGLGLRLIYFSYDVKMKEKGDIPEGYSVSREKKERFSLILESASTNQTSMYLCASSLPLGTVQETQYFGPGTRLLVL.

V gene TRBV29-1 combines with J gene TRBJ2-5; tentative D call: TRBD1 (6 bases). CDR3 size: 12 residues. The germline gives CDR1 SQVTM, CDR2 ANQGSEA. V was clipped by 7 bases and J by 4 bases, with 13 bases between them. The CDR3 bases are TGCAGCGCCATTCCAGGGGCAGAGACCCAGTACTTC. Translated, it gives CSAIPGAETQYF.

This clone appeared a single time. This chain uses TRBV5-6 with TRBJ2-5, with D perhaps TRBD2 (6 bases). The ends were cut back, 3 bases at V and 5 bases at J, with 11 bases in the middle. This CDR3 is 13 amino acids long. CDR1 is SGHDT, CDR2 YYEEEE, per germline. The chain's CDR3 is CASSSWSGETQYF. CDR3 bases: TGTGCCAGCAGCTCGTGGAGCGGGGAGACCCAGTACTTC.

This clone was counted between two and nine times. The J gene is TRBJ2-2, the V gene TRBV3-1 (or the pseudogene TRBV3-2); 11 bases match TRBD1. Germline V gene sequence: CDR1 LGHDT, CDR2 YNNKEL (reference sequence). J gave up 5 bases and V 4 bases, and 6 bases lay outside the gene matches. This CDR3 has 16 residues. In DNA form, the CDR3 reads TGTGCCAGCAGCCCTCCGGGACAGGGGGGAACCGGGGAGCTGTTTTTT. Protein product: CASSPPGQGGTGELFF.

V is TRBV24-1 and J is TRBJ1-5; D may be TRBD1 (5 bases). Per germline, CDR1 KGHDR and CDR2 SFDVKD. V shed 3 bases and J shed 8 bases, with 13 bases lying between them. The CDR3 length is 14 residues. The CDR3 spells CATSDGGDWKPQHF. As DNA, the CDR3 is TGTGCCACCAGTGATGGGGGGGATTGGAAGCCCCAGCATTTT.

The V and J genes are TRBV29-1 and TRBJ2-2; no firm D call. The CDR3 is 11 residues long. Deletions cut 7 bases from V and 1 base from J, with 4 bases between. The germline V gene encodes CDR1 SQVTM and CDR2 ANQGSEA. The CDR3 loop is CSARNTGELFF. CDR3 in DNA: TGCAGCGCCCGGAACACCGGGGAGCTGTTTTTT.

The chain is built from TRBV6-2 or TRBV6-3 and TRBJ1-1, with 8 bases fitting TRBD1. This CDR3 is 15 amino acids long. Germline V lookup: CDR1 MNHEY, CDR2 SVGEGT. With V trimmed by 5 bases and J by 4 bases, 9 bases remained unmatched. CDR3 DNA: TGTGCCAGCAGTCTGGACAGGGTCTGGGGCACTGAAGCTTTCTTT. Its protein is CASSLDRVWGTEAFF.

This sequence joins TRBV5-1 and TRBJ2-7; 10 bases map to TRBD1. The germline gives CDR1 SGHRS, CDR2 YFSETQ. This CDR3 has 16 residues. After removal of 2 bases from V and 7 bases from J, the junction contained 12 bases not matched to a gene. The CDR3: CASSLDPGTGAREQYF. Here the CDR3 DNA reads TGCGCCAGCAGCTTAGACCCCGGGACAGGGGCAAGGGAGCAGTACTTC.

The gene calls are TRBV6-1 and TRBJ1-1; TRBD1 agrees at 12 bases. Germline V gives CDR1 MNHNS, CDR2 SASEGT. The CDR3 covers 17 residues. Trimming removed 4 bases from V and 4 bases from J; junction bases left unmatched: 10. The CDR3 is CASSGGQGAGGSTEAFF. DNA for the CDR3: TGTGCCAGCAGTGGGGGACAGGGGGCAGGTGGTAGCACTGAAGCTTTCTTT.

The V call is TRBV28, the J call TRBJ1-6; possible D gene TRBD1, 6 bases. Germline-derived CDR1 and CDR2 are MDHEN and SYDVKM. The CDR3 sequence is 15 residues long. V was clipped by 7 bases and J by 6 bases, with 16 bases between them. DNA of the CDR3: TGTGCCAGCATTGAAGGACAGTGGGGTAATTCACCCCTCCACTTT. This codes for CASIEGQWGNSPLHF.

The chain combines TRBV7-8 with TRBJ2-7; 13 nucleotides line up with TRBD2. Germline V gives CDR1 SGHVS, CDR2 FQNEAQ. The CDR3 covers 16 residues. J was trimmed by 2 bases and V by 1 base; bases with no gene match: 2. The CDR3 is CASSLGTSGGPYEQYF. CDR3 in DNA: TGTGCCAGCAGCTTAGGGACTAGCGGGGGTCCCTACGAGCAGTACTTC.

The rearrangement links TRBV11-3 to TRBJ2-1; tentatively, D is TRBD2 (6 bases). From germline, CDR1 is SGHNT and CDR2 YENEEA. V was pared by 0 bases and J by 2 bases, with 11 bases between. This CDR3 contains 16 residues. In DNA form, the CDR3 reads TGTGCCAGCAGCTTAGAGCATGGCGGGGCCTACAATGAGCAGTTCTTC. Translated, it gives CASSLEHGGAYNEQFF.

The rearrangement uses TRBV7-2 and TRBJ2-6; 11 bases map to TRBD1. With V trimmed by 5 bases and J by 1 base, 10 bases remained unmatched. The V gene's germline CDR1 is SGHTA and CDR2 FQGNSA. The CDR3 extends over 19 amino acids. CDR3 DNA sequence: TGTGCCAGCAGCCGGGCGGGGGGACAGGGGGTTTCTGGGGCCAACGTCCTGACTTTC. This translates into CASSRAGGQGVSGANVLTF. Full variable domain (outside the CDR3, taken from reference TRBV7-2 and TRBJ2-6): GAGVSQSPSNKVTEKGKDVELRCDPISGHTALYWYRQSLGQGLEFLIYFQGNSAPDKSGLPSDRFSAERTGGSVSTLTIQRTQQEDSAVYLCASSRAGGQGVSGANVLTFGAGSRLTVL.

CDR3 residues: CASSLGAAVGTGELFF. In nucleotides, the CDR3 is TGTGCCAGCAGCTTAGGAGCGGCAGTAGGGACCGGGGAGCTGTTTTTT. The chain recombines TRBV11-3 with TRBJ2-2; weak D call: TRBD2 (5 bases). With 1 base removed from V and 5 bases from J, the gap between germline ends came to 14 bases. The CDR3 spans 16 residues. From germline, CDR1 is SGHNT and CDR2 YENEEA.

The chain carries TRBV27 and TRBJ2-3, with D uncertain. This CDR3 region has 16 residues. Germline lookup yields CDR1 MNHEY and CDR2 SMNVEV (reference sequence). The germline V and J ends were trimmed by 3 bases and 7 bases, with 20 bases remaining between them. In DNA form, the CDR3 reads TGTGCCAGCAGTTTTTACTCCGTGCCCCGTTTTAATACGCAGTATTTT. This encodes CASSFYSVPRFNTQYF.

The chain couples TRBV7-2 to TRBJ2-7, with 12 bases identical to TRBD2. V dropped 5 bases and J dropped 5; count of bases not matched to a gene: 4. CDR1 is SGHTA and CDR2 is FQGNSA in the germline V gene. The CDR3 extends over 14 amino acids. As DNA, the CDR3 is TGTGCCAGCAGCCTGACTAGCGGGAGCAACGAGCAGTACTTC. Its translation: CASSLTSGSNEQYF. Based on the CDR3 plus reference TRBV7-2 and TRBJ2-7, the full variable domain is GAGVSQSPSNKVTEKGKDVELRCDPISGHTALYWYRQSLGQGLEFLIYFQGNSAPDKSGLPSDRFSAERTGGSVSTLTIQRTQQEDSAVYLCASSLTSGSNEQYFGPGTRLTVT.

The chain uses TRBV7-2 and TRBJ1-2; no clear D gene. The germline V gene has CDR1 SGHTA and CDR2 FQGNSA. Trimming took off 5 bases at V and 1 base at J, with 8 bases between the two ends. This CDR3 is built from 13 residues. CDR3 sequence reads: CASSQQNNYGYTF. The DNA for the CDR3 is TGTGCCAGCAGCCAACAGAATAACTATGGCTACACCTTC.